This T cell receptor beta chain comes out of a study of blood T cells in healthy people across ages. Germline V lookup: CDR1 SQVTM, CDR2 ANQGSEA. The CDR3 has 13 residues. The V end lost 3 bases, the J end lost 3 bases, and 11 bases lay between the germline ends. Each sample yielded at least 5 micrograms of PBMC total RNA. A J-beta primer mix and a sample-barcoded 5' primer were used in a second PCR of about 6 to 12 cycles. Researchers report that a template-switch adaptor with 12 random nucleotides tagged each cDNA molecule. MiXCR, run by TCRdb on the 5' RACE reads, gives a single entry per CDR3 protein. The sample has about 1.5 million distinct CDR3 sequences, about 42% seen once; the top ten hold 4%.

Sample: blood. The chain combines TRBV29-1 with TRBJ1-1; possibly TRBD1 for D (6 bases). The receptor was isolated from a young woman in good health. CDR3: CSVEAGADTEAFF. The CDR3 DNA reads TGCAGCGTTGAGGCAGGGGCGGACACTGAAGCTTTCTTT.